The next 9 T cell receptor beta chains were all read from a single sample in a study of cytomegalovirus exposure and HLA in healthy donors. The PCR ran on 60 Vbeta and 13 Jbeta primers. TCRdb's table, derived via immunoSEQ multiplex PCR, lists solely in-frame clones and lacks some. The data contain 180,000 or so clones, 80% to 90% of them singletons. The sequenced material came from PBMCs. The origin of the receptors is a man aged 18 to 29 in good health and CMV-seropositive.

V usage is TRBV2 and J usage is TRBJ2-3; D remains unclear. Per germline, CDR1 SNHLY and CDR2 FYNNEI. CDR3 size: 14 residues. V lost 8 bases, J lost 1 base, and 13 bases lay in between. The CDR3 region is CASPPLPRTDTQYF. CDR3 coding DNA: TGTGCCAGCCCCCCCCTCCCTCGCACAGATACGCAGTATTTT.

The chain has TRBV5-1 and TRBJ2-1; 13 nucleotides match TRBD2. The CDR3 contains 16 residues. Germline assignment: CDR1 SGHRS and CDR2 YFSETQ. The ends lost 4 bases at V and 8 bases at J; junction bases unmatched: 9. The chain's CDR3 is CASSAKLAGGPDEQFF. CDR3 bases: TGCGCCAGCAGCGCAAAACTAGCGGGGGGGCCTGATGAGCAGTTCTTC.

J is TRBJ2-4 and V is TRBV15; D possibly corresponds to TRBD1 (6 bases). Trimming shortened V by 3 bases and J by 0 bases, and 12 bases separated the two germline ends. Germline values: CDR1 LNHNV, CDR2 YYDKDF (reference sequence). This CDR3 has 16 amino acids. The CDR3 region is CATSSGQNIAKNIQYF. CDR3 nucleotide sequence: TGTGCCACCAGCAGTGGACAGAACATAGCCAAAAACATTCAGTACTTC. The variable domain in full, with the rest retrieved from reference TRBV15 and TRBJ2-4, is DAMVIQNPRYQVTQFGKPVTLSCSQTLNHNVMYWYQQKSSQAPKLLFHYYDKDFNNEADTPDNFQSRRPNTSFCFLDIRSPGLGDTAMYLCATSSGQNIAKNIQYFGAGTRLSVL.

This clone was seen a few times. This chain connects TRBV5-1 to TRBJ2-6, with D maybe TRBD1 (6 bases). The CDR3 consists of 18 residues. Germline-derived CDR1 and CDR2 are SGHRS and YFSETQ. Trimming shortened V by 1 base and J by 3 bases, and 17 bases separated the two germline ends. CDR3 sequence reads: CASSLWGITGNGANVLTF. The CDR3 DNA sequence: TGCGCCAGCAGCTTGTGGGGGATCACAGGGAATGGGGCCAACGTCCTGACTTTC.

This chain links TRBV7-2 with TRBJ2-3; D possibly corresponds to TRBD2 (7 bases). From germline, CDR1 is SGHTA and CDR2 FQGNSA. The CDR3 extends over 14 amino acids. The ends were cut back, 8 bases at V and 6 bases at J, with 18 bases in the middle. The CDR3 loop reads CASGIGGDWDTQYF. The CDR3, as DNA: TGTGCCAGCGGAATAGGGGGGGATTGGGATACGCAGTATTTT.

V usage is TRBV5-4 and J usage is TRBJ2-7; 7 bases match TRBD2. The CDR3 extends over 15 amino acids. With 3 bases clipped from V and 2 bases from J, the junction kept 8 bases outside the gene matches. Germline values: CDR1 SGHNT, CDR2 YYREEE (reference sequence). The CDR3: CASSSTGGNPYEQYF. CDR3 nucleotides: TGTGCCAGCAGCTCGACCGGGGGGAACCCCTACGAGCAGTACTTC.

This clone came up a few times. The CDR3 here is CASSLTQGRAFF. The CDR3 nucleotides read TGTGCCAGCAGCTTAACGCAGGGTAGAGCTTTCTTT. The chain links TRBV7-9 to TRBJ1-1, with D possibly TRBD1 on 5 matching bases. This CDR3 spans 12 amino acids. V lost 2 bases to trimming and J lost 10 bases, with 11 bases between them. Germline CDR1 is SEHNR and CDR2 is FQNEAQ (reference sequence).

This rearrangement joins TRBV5-4 to TRBJ2-5; the match to TRBD1 covers 7 bases. The DNA end is a closer match to TRBJ2-7, so the J assignment may be wrong. Germline assignment: CDR1 SGHNT and CDR2 YYREEE (reference sequence). The CDR3 contains 15 residues. CDR3 residues: CASSFRDRESYEQYF. DNA for the CDR3: TGTGCCAGCAGCTTCCGTGACAGGGAGTCCTACGAGCAGTACTTC.

The rearrangement joins TRBV4-3 to TRBJ2-7; 11 bases fit TRBD2. CDR1 is LGHNA, CDR2 YSLEER, per germline. The junction had 2 bases not matched to a gene; V was cut back by 0 bases and J by 1 base. CDR3 length: 16 amino acids. CDR3 DNA: TGCGCCAGCAGCCAAGATCCTAGCGGGGGGTCCTACGAGCAGTACTTC. It codes for CASSQDPSGGSYEQYF.